These 10 T cell receptor beta chains originate from one sample sequenced in a study of T cells after yellow fever vaccination. MiXCR, applied by TCRdb to the 5' RACE reads, yields one record per CDR3 protein. This sample yields around 27,000 distinct CDR3 sequences, of which approximately 4% are seen a single time; about half belongs to the top ten. Sequenced here: CD8+ T cells sorted from PBMCs, sampled 5 days after the yellow fever booster vaccination. Receptors were obtained from a man aged 25-40 years who received the YFV17D yellow fever vaccine.

This clonotype was seen repeatedly, ten times or more. V usage is TRBV9 and J usage is TRBJ2-5; D possibly corresponds to TRBD1 (6 bases). V lost 0 bases to trimming and J lost 3 bases, with 6 bases between them. Looked up from germline, CDR1 is SGDLS and CDR2 is YYNGEE. This CDR3 contains 13 residues. The CDR3 loop is CASSVDREETQYF. The CDR3 DNA reads TGTGCCAGCAGCGTAGACAGGGAAGAGACCCAGTACTTC.

This clonotype was observed at least ten times. The chain couples TRBV12-3 or TRBV12-4 to TRBJ2-3; D gene unclear. This CDR3 is built from 11 residues. V lost 3 bases and J 6 bases, leaving 4 bases between the germline ends. The CDR3: CASSLTDTQYF. CDR3 nucleotide sequence: TGTGCCAGCAGTTTGACGGATACGCAGTATTTT.

This clonotype has ten or more counts. This sequence joins TRBV20-1 and TRBJ1-5, with 7 nucleotides matching TRBD1. Germline CDR1 DFQATT, CDR2 SNEGSKA (reference sequence). The CDR3 contains 13 residues. Germline trimming cut 6 bases from V and 7 bases from J; bases unmatched to any gene: 9. The CDR3 nucleotides read TGCAGTGCAAACCCGCCGGACAGGCAGCCCCAGCATTTT. Translating it yields CSANPPDRQPQHF.

This clonotype was found many times. The genes are TRBV2 and TRBJ2-7; no reliable D call. V lost 7 bases, J lost 4 bases, and 14 bases lay in between. Germline assignment: CDR1 SNHLY and CDR2 FYNNEI. This CDR3 region has 13 residues. The CDR3 is CASTESLSYEQYF. The CDR3 nucleotides are TGTGCCAGCACCGAGTCACTGTCGTACGAGCAGTACTTC. Based on the CDR3 plus reference TRBV2 and TRBJ2-7, the full variable domain is EPEVTQTPSHQVTQMGQEVILRCVPISNHLYFYWYRQILGQKVEFLVSFYNNEISEKSEIFDDQFSVERPDGSNFTLKIRSTKLEDSAMYFCASTESLSYEQYFGPGTRLTVT.

This clonotype has at least ten counts. The genes are TRBV29-1 and TRBJ2-1; 12 bases line up with TRBD2. V dropped 1 base and J dropped 8; count of bases not matched to a gene: 6. The germline CDR1 and CDR2 sequences are SQVTM and ANQGSEA. The CDR3 has 15 residues. CDR3 DNA: TGCAGCGTTGAAGCAGCTAGCGGGAGGGCCTATGAGCAGTTCTTC. This translates into CSVEAASGRAYEQFF.

At least ten counts were recorded for this clonotype. This chain links TRBV7-8 with TRBJ2-7; 10 positions agree with TRBD1. The CDR3 loop spans 13 amino acids. CDR1 is SGHVS, CDR2 FQNEAQ, per germline. The V and J ends lost 6 bases and 5 bases, in that order; junction bases with no gene match: 4. The CDR3 reads CASRGQGRHEQYF. DNA for the CDR3: TGTGCCAGCAGGGGACAGGGGCGCCACGAGCAGTACTTC.

This clonotype was seen many times. V gene TRBV5-6 combines with J gene TRBJ2-5, with 7 bases identical to TRBD1. Looked up from germline, CDR1 is SGHDT and CDR2 is YYEEEE. Germline trimming cut 0 bases from V and 4 bases from J; bases unmatched to any gene: 3. The CDR3 extends over 14 amino acids. The DNA for the CDR3 is TGTGCCAGCAGCTTGGCGGCAGGGGGAGAGACCCAGTACTTC. Translation gives CASSLAAGGETQYF.

The table lists this clonotype with a few counts. The rearrangement uses TRBV6-1 and TRBJ1-2; TRBD1 is a possible D gene (5 bases). This CDR3 spans 14 amino acids. V dropped 5 bases and J dropped 4 bases, with 14 bases sitting between them. Germline CDR1 reads MNHNS; CDR2 reads SASEGT. The CDR3 nucleotides read TGTGCCAGCAGTCCCGGGACGGTTGTCTATGGCTACACCTTC. It specifies CASSPGTVVYGYTF.

This clonotype was counted many times. The V and J genes are TRBV7-6 and TRBJ2-1; D may be TRBD2 (6 bases). Germline CDR1 is SGHVS and CDR2 is FNYEAQ. This CDR3 has 15 residues. The V gene lost 2 bases and the J gene lost 10 bases, with 18 bases spanning the gap. In nucleotides, the CDR3 is TGTGCCAGCAGCTTAATTGATGAAGCGGGTAGAGAGCAGTTCTTC. Translation gives CASSLIDEAGREQFF.

This clonotype was counted ten times or more. The J gene is TRBJ2-7, the V gene TRBV7-8; 7 bases fit TRBD1. Germline CDR1 SGHVS, CDR2 FQNEAQ. The CDR3 is made up of 15 amino acids. Trimming cost V 5 bases and J 3 bases; bases outside gene matches: 10. The DNA for the CDR3 is TGTGCCAGCAGCCAGCTACCGGGACAGCGCTACGAGCAGTACTTC. This translates into CASSQLPGQRYEQYF.